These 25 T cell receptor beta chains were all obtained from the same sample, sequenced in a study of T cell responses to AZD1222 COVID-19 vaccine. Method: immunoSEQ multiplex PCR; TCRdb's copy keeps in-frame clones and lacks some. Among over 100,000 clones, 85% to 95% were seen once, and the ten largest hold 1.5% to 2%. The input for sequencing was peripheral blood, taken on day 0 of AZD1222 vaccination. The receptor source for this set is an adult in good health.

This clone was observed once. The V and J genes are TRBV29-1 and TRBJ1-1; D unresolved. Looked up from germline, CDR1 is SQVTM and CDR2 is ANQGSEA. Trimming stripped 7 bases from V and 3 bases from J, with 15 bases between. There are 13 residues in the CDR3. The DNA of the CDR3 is TGCAGCGGAGGAGGTTCGAGGGACACTGAAGCTTTCTTT. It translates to CSGGGSRDTEAFF.

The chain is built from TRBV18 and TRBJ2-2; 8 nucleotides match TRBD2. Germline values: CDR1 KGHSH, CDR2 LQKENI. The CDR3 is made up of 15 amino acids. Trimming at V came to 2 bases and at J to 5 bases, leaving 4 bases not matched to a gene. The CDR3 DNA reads TGTGCCAGCTCACCAACAACGGGGGGGACCGGGGAGCTGTTTTTT. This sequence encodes CASSPTTGGTGELFF.

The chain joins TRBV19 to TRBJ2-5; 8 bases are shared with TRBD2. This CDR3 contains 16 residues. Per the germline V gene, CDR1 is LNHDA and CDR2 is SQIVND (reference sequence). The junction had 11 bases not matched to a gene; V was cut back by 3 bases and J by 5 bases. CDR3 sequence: CASSIPGGGRGETQYF. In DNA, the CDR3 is TGTGCCAGTAGTATTCCCGGCGGGGGGCGCGGTGAGACCCAGTACTTC.

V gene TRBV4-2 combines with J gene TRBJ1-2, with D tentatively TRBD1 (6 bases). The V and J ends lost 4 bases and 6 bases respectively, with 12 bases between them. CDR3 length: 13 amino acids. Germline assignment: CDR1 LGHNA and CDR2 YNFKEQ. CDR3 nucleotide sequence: TGTGCCAGCAGCCCCCGAACAGGGCATGGCTACACCTTC. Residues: CASSPRTGHGYTF.

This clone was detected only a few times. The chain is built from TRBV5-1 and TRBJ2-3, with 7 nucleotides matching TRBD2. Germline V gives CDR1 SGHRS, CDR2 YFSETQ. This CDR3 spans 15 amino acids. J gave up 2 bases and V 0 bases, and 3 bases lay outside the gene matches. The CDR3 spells CASSLGLAVTDTQYF. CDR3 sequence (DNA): TGCGCCAGCAGCTTGGGGCTAGCGGTCACAGATACGCAGTATTTT.

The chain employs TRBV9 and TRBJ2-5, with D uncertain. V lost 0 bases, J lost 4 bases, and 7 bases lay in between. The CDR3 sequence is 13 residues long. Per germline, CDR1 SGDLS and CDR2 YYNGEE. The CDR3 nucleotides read TGTGCCAGCAGCGTAGAAGGGTCAGAGACCCAGTACTTC. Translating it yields CASSVEGSETQYF. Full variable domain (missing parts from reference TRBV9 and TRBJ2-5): DSGVTQTPKHLITATGQRVTLRCSPRSGDLSVYWYQQSLDQGLQFLIQYYNGEERAKGNILERFSAQQFPDLHSELNLSSLELGDSALYFCASSVEGSETQYFGPGTRLLVL.

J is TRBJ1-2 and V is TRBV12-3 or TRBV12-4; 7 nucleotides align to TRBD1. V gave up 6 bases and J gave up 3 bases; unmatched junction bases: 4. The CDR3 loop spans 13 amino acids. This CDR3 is CASRQGQHYGYTF. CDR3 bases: TGTGCCAGCAGGCAGGGACAGCACTATGGCTACACCTTC.

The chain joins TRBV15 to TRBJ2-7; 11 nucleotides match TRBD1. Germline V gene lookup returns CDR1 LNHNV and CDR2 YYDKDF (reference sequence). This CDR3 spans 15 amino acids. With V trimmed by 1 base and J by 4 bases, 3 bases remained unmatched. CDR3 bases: TGTGCCACCAGCAGAGGGGGACAGGGGGGATACGAGCAGTACTTC. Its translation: CATSRGGQGGYEQYF.

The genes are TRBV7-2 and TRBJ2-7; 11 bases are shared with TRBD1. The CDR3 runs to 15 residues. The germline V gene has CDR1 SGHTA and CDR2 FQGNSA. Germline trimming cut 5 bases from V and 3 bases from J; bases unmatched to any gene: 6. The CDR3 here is CASSSVGQGDYEQYF. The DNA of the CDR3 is TGTGCCAGCAGCAGCGTGGGACAGGGGGACTACGAGCAGTACTTC.

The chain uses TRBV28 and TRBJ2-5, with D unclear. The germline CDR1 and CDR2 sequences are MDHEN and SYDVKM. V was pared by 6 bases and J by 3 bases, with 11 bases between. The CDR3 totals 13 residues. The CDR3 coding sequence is TGTGCCAGCAGCGTGGAGTTTAAAGAGACCCAGTACTTC. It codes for CASSVEFKETQYF.

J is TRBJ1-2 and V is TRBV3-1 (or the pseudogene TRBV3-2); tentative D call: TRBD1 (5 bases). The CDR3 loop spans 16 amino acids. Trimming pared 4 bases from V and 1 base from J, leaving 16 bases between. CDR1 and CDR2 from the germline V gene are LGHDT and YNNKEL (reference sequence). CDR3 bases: TGTGCCAGCAGCCCGATCGGGGGTCCTCTTAACTATGGCTACACCTTC. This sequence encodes CASSPIGGPLNYGYTF.

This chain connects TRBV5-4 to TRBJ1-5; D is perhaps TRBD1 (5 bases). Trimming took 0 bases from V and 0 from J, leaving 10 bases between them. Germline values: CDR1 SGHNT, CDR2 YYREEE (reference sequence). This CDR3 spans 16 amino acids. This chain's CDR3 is CASSLGGGVSNQPQHF. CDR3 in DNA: TGTGCCAGCAGCTTGGGGGGCGGGGTTAGCAATCAGCCCCAGCATTTT.

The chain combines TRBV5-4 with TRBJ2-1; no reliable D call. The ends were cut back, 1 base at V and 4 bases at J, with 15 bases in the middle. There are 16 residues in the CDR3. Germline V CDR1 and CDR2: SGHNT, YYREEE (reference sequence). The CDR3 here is CASSLSRAPDYNEQFF. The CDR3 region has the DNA TGTGCCAGCAGCTTGTCCCGGGCGCCAGATTACAATGAGCAGTTCTTC.

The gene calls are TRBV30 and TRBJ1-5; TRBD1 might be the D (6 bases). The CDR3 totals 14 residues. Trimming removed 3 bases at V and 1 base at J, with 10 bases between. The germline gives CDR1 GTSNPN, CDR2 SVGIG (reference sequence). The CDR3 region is CAWSPGVSNQPQHF. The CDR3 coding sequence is TGTGCCTGGAGCCCAGGGGTAAGCAATCAGCCCCAGCATTTT.

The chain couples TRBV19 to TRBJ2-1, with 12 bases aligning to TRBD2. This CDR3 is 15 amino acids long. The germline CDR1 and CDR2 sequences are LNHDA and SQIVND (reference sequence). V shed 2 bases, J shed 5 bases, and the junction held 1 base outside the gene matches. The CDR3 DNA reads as TGTGCCAGTAGTATAAGGACTAGCGGGAACAATGAGCAGTTCTTC. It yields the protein CASSIRTSGNNEQFF.

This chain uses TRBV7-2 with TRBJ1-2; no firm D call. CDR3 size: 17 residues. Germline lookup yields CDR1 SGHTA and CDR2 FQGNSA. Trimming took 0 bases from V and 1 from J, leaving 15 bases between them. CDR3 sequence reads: CASSLAGRIGYNYGYTF. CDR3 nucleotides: TGTGCCAGCAGCTTAGCGGGGAGGATAGGCTATAACTATGGCTACACCTTC.

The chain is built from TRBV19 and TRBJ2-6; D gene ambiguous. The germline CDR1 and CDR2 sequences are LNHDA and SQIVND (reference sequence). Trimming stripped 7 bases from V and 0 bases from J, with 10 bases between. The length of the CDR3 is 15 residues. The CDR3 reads CASTPFGSGANVLTF. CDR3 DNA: TGTGCCAGTACGCCCTTTGGCTCTGGGGCCAACGTCCTGACTTTC.

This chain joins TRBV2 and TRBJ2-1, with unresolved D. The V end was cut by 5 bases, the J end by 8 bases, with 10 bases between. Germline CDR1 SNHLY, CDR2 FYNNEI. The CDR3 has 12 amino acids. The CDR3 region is CASSPISDEQFF. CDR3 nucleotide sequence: TGTGCCAGCAGTCCGATATCTGATGAGCAGTTCTTC.

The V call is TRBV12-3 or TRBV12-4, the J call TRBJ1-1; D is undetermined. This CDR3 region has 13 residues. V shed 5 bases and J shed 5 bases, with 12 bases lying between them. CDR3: CASSQGIWTEAFF. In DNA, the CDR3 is TGTGCCAGCAGTCAAGGGATTTGGACTGAAGCTTTCTTT.

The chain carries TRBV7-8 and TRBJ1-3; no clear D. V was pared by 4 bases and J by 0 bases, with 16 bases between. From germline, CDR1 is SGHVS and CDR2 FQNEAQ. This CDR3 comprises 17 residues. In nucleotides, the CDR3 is TGTGCCAGCAGCTCCAACCCCGGGCGCCGCTCTGGAAACACCATATATTTT. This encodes CASSSNPGRRSGNTIYF.

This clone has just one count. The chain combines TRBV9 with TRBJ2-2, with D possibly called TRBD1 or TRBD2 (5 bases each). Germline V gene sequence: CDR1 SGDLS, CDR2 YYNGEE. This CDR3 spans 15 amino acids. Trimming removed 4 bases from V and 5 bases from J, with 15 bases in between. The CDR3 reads CASSPNEGWTGELFF. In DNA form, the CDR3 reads TGTGCCAGCAGCCCGAATGAGGGGTGGACCGGGGAGCTGTTTTTT.

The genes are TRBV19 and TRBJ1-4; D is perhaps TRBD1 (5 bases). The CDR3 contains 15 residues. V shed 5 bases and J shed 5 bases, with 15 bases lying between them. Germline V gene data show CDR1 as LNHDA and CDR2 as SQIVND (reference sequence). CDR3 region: CASSLGDRYNEKLFF. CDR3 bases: TGTGCCAGTAGTTTAGGGGACCGATACAATGAAAAACTGTTTTTT. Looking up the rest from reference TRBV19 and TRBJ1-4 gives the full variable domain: DGGITQSPKYLFRKEGQNVTLSCEQNLNHDAMYWYRQDPGQGLRLIYYSQIVNDFQKGDIAEGYSVSREKKESFPLTVTSAQKNPTAFYLCASSLGDRYNEKLFFGSGTQLSVL.

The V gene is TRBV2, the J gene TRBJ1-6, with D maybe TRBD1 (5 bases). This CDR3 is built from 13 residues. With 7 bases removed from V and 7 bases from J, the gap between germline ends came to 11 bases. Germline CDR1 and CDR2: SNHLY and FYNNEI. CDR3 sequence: CASIPGVNSPLHF. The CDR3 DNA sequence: TGTGCCAGCATCCCGGGGGTGAATTCACCCCTCCACTTT.

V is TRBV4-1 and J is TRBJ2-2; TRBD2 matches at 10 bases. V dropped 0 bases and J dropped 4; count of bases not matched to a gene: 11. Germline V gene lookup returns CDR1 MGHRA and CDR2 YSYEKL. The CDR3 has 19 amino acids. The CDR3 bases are TGCGCCAGCAGCCAAGATAGGGGATTAGCGGGGGGACGCACCGGGGAGCTGTTTTTT. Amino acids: CASSQDRGLAGGRTGELFF.

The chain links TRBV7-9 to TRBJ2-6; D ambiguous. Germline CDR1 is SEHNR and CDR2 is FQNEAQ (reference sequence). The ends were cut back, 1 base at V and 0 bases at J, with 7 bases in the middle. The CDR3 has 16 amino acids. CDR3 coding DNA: TGTGCCAGCAGCTTAGTGGTCAGCTCTGGGGCCAACGTCCTGACTTTC. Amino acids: CASSLVVSSGANVLTF.